This TCR beta chain was recorded in a study of T cells after yellow fever vaccination. In its sample, this clonotype was seen many times. MiXCR was run by TCRdb on the 5' RACE reads, yielding one entry per CDR3 protein. The data hold about 120,000 distinct CDR3 sequences, with 7.2% observed a single time. The source of this sequence is a man aged 18 to 29 who received the YFV17D yellow fever vaccine. The source material was CD4+ T cells sorted from PBMCs, sampled approximately 47 days after the first yellow fever vaccination.

CDR3 region: CASSPGGDQPQHF. As DNA, the CDR3 is TGTGCCAGCTCACCAGGGGGAGATCAGCCCCAGCATTTT. This sequence joins TRBV18 and TRBJ1-5, with a weak D call TRBD1 (5 bases). The V gene lost 2 bases and the J gene lost 5 bases, with 7 bases spanning the gap. The CDR3 runs 13 residues. CDR1 is KGHSH and CDR2 is LQKENI in the germline V gene.